This T cell receptor (beta chain) comes out of a study of identical twins. There are many counts of this clonotype. Its antigen is undetermined. TCRdb re-called the 5' RACE reads through MiXCR, storing one row per CDR3 protein. The table lists more than 600,000 distinct CDR3 sequences, approximately 18% of them singletons, with around 13% in the top ten. The CDR3 has 13 residues. Trimming stripped 7 bases from V and 6 bases from J, with 19 bases between. Germline CDR1 reads DFQATT; CDR2 reads SNEGSKA (reference sequence). The study's findings and limits: Out-of-frame TCR alpha sharing in monozygotic twins exceeded recombination model predictions.

This sample also appeared in a second study, on T cells expressing NK-cell markers.

The genes are TRBV20-1 and TRBJ2-7, with D possibly matching TRBD1 (7 bases). The origin of this receptor is a woman in her late teens or twenties in good health. Sequencing was done on a sample of PBMCs. The CDR3 reads CSVDAGQYGEQYF. The CDR3 DNA is TGCAGTGTTGACGCGGGACAGTATGGCGAGCAGTACTTC.